This is a list of T cell receptor beta chains from one sample in a study of OX40 agonist ivuxolimab in advanced cancers. Sequencing was performed with immunoSEQ multiplex PCR; in TCRdb, only in-frame clones are kept and a portion is missing. The sample includes some 94,000 clones, about 90% seen only once; the top ten take 0.81%. The input for sequencing was CD4+ or CD8+ T cells sorted from blood, taken in a trial of the OX40 agonist ivuxolimab. The receptors were sampled from an adult with an advanced solid tumor such as melanoma, head and neck, liver or kidney cancer. Both conserved end residues are part of each CDR3. A D gene is named only where the DNA matches it firmly. Size is stated for part of the rows, as once, few or many counts, or as a class when the clone is expanded.

V gene: TRBV29-1
J gene: TRBJ2-5
D gene: TRBD1
clone size: -
CDR3 DNA: TGCAGCGTTGACACAGGGGGGGAGACCCAGTACTTC
CDR3 protein: CSVDTGGETQYF

V gene: TRBV7-3
J gene: TRBJ2-5
D gene: -
clone size: few
CDR3 DNA: TGTGCCAGCAGCCCAGGATGGGGCGGAGAGACCCAGTACTTC
CDR3 protein: CASSPGWGGETQYF

V gene: TRBV6-6
J gene: TRBJ1-5
D gene: TRBD1
clone size: -
CDR3 DNA: TGTGCCAGCGGACAGGGGTTTCAGCCCCAGCATTTT
CDR3 protein: CASGQGFQPQHF

V gene: TRBV4-1
J gene: TRBJ2-7
D gene: -
clone size: -
CDR3 DNA: TGCGCCAGCAGCCAAGAATGGCTGCCGGCCTACGAGCAGTACTTC
CDR3 protein: CASSQEWLPAYEQYF

V gene: TRBV28
J gene: TRBJ1-6
D gene: TRBD1
clone size: -
CDR3 DNA: TGTGCCAGCAGTTTAGGGACAGCCTATAATTCACCCCTCCACTTT
CDR3 protein: CASSLGTAYNSPLHF

V gene: TRBV19
J gene: TRBJ2-3
D gene: TRBD1
clone size: -
CDR3 DNA: TGTGCCAGTAGTGCCCAACAGGGGAGAACAGATACGCAGTATTTT
CDR3 protein: CASSAQQGRTDTQYF

V gene: TRBV5-1
J gene: TRBJ2-1
D gene: TRBD2
clone size: -
CDR3 DNA: TGCGCCAGCAGCCCAGGGACTAGCGGGATAGGTGAGCAGTTCTTC
CDR3 protein: CASSPGTSGIGEQFF

V gene: TRBV27
J gene: TRBJ2-5
D gene: TRBD1
clone size: once
CDR3 DNA: TGTGCCAGCAGTCCCCCGGGACAGGGCTTGGAGACCCAGTACTTC
CDR3 protein: CASSPPGQGLETQYF

V gene: TRBV19
J gene: TRBJ2-7
D gene: -
clone size: few
CDR3 DNA: TGTGCCAGTAGTATAGCTGCAGAATCCTACGAGCAGTACTTC
CDR3 protein: CASSIAAESYEQYF

V gene: TRBV19
J gene: TRBJ2-3
D gene: -
clone size: -
CDR3 DNA: TGTGCCAGTAGTATATCCGGCACAGATACGCAGTATTTT
CDR3 protein: CASSISGTDTQYF

V gene: TRBV9
J gene: TRBJ1-4
D gene: -
clone size: -
CDR3 DNA: TGTGCCAGCAGCGTGACCCCGGGGGGCGGTAGTAATGAAAAACTGTTTTTT
CDR3 protein: CASSVTPGGGSNEKLFF

V gene: TRBV7-6
J gene: TRBJ1-3
D gene: TRBD1
clone size: -
CDR3 DNA: TGTGCCAGCAGCCCGACAGGGATGGCTGGAAACACCATATATTTT
CDR3 protein: CASSPTGMAGNTIYF

V gene: TRBV28
J gene: TRBJ2-2
D gene: -
clone size: -
CDR3 DNA: TGTGCCAGCAGCCACGTAACGGACACCGGGGAGCTGTTTTTT
CDR3 protein: CASSHVTDTGELFF

V gene: TRBV28
J gene: TRBJ2-7
D gene: TRBD1
clone size: -
CDR3 DNA: TGTGCCAGCAGTTTACTCTCTGGACAGGGTACCGAGCAGTACTTC
CDR3 protein: CASSLLSGQGTEQYF

V gene: TRBV11-3
J gene: TRBJ2-1
D gene: TRBD2
clone size: -
CDR3 DNA: TGTGCCAGCAGCTCGGGACTAGCGGGAGGGTCCAATGAGCAGTTCTTC
CDR3 protein: CASSSGLAGGSNEQFF

V gene: TRBV15
J gene: TRBJ1-1
D gene: -
clone size: -
CDR3 DNA: TGTGCCACCAGCAGAGACGACAGGATTGGGAACACTGAAGCTTTCTTT
CDR3 protein: CATSRDDRIGNTEAFF

V gene: TRBV11-2
J gene: TRBJ2-7
D gene: -
clone size: -
CDR3 DNA: TGTGCCAGCAGCCTCCGGGGCGATTCCTACGAGCAGTACTTC
CDR3 protein: CASSLRGDSYEQYF

V gene: TRBV27
J gene: TRBJ1-1
D gene: -
clone size: -
CDR3 DNA: TGTGCCAGCAGGGTCCCGGGCCGCTCCGGGGGCACTGAAGCTTTCTTT
CDR3 protein: CASRVPGRSGGTEAFF

V gene: TRBV7-2
J gene: TRBJ1-1
D gene: -
clone size: -
CDR3 DNA: TGTGCCAGCAGCTTAGGATTACAGGGTAACACTGAAGCTTTCTTT
CDR3 protein: CASSLGLQGNTEAFF

V gene: TRBV9
J gene: TRBJ2-1
D gene: -
clone size: -
CDR3 DNA: TGTGCCAGCAGCATCCGACTAGATCCCCATGAGCAGTTCTTC
CDR3 protein: CASSIRLDPHEQFF

V gene: TRBV2
J gene: TRBJ1-2
D gene: -
clone size: -
CDR3 DNA: TGTGCCAGCCGGGAGGGAATATTACCTGGCTACACCTTC
CDR3 protein: CASREGILPGYTF

V gene: TRBV11-2
J gene: TRBJ2-3
D gene: -
clone size: -
CDR3 DNA: TGTGCCAGCAGCCGTCCCGGACTAATAACCACAGATACGCAGTATTTT
CDR3 protein: CASSRPGLITTDTQYF

V gene: TRBV15
J gene: TRBJ2-5
D gene: TRBD2
clone size: -
CDR3 DNA: TGTGCCACCAGCTGGGGGAGGGCGAAAGAGACCCAGTACTTC
CDR3 protein: CATSWGRAKETQYF